The clone carrying this TCR beta chain turned up a few times. V was shortened by 5 bases and J by 6 bases, with 14 bases between the two germline ends. The CDR3 loop spans 14 amino acids. This record comes from a study of response to subunit inactivated influenza vaccine. TCRdb used MiXCR to reprocess the RT-PCR reads, holding one entry per CDR3 protein. This sample has about 480,000 distinct CDR3 sequences, with around 13% found just once. V is TRBV12-3 or TRBV12-4 and J is TRBJ1-5; D gene unclear. The input for sequencing was PBMCs from blood, taken about 40 days after vaccination. The sequence was obtained from a man in his forties or fifties who received an inactivated influenza vaccine. CDR3 nucleotides: TGTGCCAGCAGTCAGATACGGGGTTCTCAGCCCCAGCATTTT. It specifies CASSQIRGSQPQHF.